This paragraph covers one T cell receptor beta chain sequence. This sample stems from a study of cytomegalovirus exposure and HLA in healthy donors. Primers: 60 Vbeta forward and 13 Jbeta reverse. Libraries were prepared by immunoSEQ multiplex PCR; TCRdb keeps only in-frame clonotypes and omits some of them. Here the sample spans roughly 72,000 clones, under 85% being singletons. V lost 1 base and J 1 base, leaving 11 bases between the germline ends. CDR1 and CDR2 from the germline V gene are SGHRS and YFSETQ. This CDR3 spans 15 amino acids. Nominally healthy donors were sampled, though unrecorded immune exposures were likely.

The clonotype was recovered from a woman aged 40 to 55 in good health and CMV-seropositive. Material: PBMCs. This chain links TRBV5-1 with TRBJ1-1; D is perhaps TRBD1 (6 bases). Here the CDR3 reads CASSLTGPPNTEAFF. CDR3 in DNA: TGCGCCAGCAGCTTGACAGGGCCCCCGAACACTGAAGCTTTCTTT.